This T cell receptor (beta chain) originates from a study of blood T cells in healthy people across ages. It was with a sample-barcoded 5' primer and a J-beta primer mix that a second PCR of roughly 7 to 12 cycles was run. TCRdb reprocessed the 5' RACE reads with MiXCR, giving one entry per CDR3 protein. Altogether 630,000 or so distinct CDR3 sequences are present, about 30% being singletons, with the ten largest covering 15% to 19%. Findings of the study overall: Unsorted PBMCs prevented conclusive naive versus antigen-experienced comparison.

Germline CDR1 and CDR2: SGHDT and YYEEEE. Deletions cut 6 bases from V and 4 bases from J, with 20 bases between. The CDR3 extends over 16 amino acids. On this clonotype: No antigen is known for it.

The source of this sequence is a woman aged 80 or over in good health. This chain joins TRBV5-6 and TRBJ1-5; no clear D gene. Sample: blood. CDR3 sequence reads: CASTSYGAIENQPQHF. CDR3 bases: TGTGCCAGCACCAGCTATGGAGCGATAGAGAATCAGCCCCAGCATTTT. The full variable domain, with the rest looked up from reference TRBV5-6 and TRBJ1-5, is DAGVTQSPTHLIKTRGQQVTLRCSPKSGHDTVSWYQQALGQGPQFIFQYYEEEERQRGNFPDRFSGHQFPNYSSELNVNALLLGDSALYLCASTSYGAIENQPQHFGDGTRLSIL.